The next 21 T cell receptor beta chains were all read from a single sample in a study of T-cell memory formation after mild COVID-19. TCRdb fed the 5' RACE reads into MiXCR, producing one record per CDR3 protein. The sample lists about 200,000 distinct CDR3 sequences, just over 9.5% occurring once. Sequenced material: PBMCs or a T cell subset sorted from them (not recorded which). These receptors all come from a man aged 18 to 35 who had mild COVID-19 (a few samples of this study predate the infection). Cell type and time point are not known.

The V and J genes are TRBV18 and TRBJ2-3; D call uncertain. The V gene lost 1 base and the J gene lost 11 bases, with 19 bases spanning the gap. The CDR3 loop spans 15 amino acids. Germline V CDR1 and CDR2: KGHSH, LQKENI. The CDR3 DNA reads TGTGCCAGCTCACCACTTGGGGTTTTGGGCTCGAAGCAGTATTTT. It translates to CASSPLGVLGSKQYF.

This clonotype was counted a few times. The CDR3 loop is CASSGAWGRGIYEQYV. CDR3 DNA sequence: TGTGCCAGCAGTGGGGCTTGGGGCCGAGGGATCTACGAGCAGTACGTC. This chain uses TRBV6-2 or TRBV6-3 with TRBJ2-7; D may match TRBD1 or TRBD2 (5 bases each). The germline V gene encodes CDR1 MNHEY and CDR2 SVGEGT. With 5 bases removed from V and 3 bases from J, the gap between germline ends came to 20 bases. The CDR3 is 16 amino acids.

This clonotype was seen at least ten times. V and J are TRBV5-1 and TRBJ2-3; possible D gene TRBD1, 5 bases. V was clipped by 5 bases and J by 5 bases, with 15 bases between them. Per the germline V gene, CDR1 is SGHRS and CDR2 is YFSETQ. The CDR3 totals 14 residues. CDR3 nucleotide sequence: TGCGCCAGCAGGTTTACCAGGGCCGAAGATACGCAGTATTTT. Protein sequence: CASRFTRAEDTQYF.

This clonotype was observed many times. The CDR3 reads CASSLQPNTEAFF. In DNA, the CDR3 is TGTGCCAGCAGCTTACAACCGAACACTGAAGCTTTCTTT. V gene TRBV7-2 combines with J gene TRBJ1-1; D is unresolved. Germline-derived CDR1 and CDR2 are SGHTA and FQGNSA. The CDR3 has 13 amino acids. The V and J ends lost 2 bases and 1 base respectively, with 5 bases between them.

There are a few counts of this clonotype. The chain couples TRBV5-1 to TRBJ2-2, with a tentative D call TRBD2 (6 bases). Trimming pared 4 bases from V and 0 bases from J, leaving 13 bases between. This CDR3 contains 16 residues. CDR1 is SGHRS, CDR2 YFSETQ, per germline. The CDR3 reads CASSPLTSPNTGELFF. The CDR3 DNA follows: TGCGCCAGCAGCCCCCTCACTAGCCCGAACACCGGGGAGCTGTTTTTT.

This chain links TRBV28 with TRBJ1-1; 7 bases are shared with TRBD1. The CDR3 has 11 residues. The V segment lost 9 bases and the J segment 5 bases; nucleotides outside the gene matches: 3. Per the germline V gene, CDR1 is MDHEN and CDR2 is SYDVKM. The CDR3 sequence is CASLQGTEAFF. CDR3 DNA: TGTGCCAGTTTACAGGGGACTGAAGCTTTCTTT.

This clonotype was recorded at least ten times. This chain connects TRBV4-3 to TRBJ2-5, with D hard to call. Trimming took 0 bases from V and 1 from J, leaving 9 bases between them. The CDR3 is made up of 15 amino acids. CDR1 LGHNA and CDR2 YSLEER come from the germline V gene. The CDR3 loop reads CASSQDRAAQETQYF. CDR3 DNA: TGCGCCAGCAGCCAAGATCGGGCAGCCCAAGAGACCCAGTACTTC.

This clonotype appeared many times. This chain uses TRBV12-3 or TRBV12-4 with TRBJ2-1, with D possibly matching TRBD2 (7 bases). V gave up 7 bases and J gave up 7 bases, with 26 bases separating them. This CDR3 has 17 residues. CDR3 amino acids: CASTSTVAGGAGNEQFF. CDR3 DNA sequence: TGTGCCAGCACCAGCACCGTAGCTGGGGGGGCCGGGAATGAGCAGTTCTTC.

This clonotype was seen a few times. This chain uses TRBV5-1 with TRBJ2-3, with TRBD2 identical over 15 bases. Germline trimming cut 4 bases from V and 3 bases from J; bases unmatched to any gene: 6. The CDR3 extends over 17 amino acids. From germline, CDR1 is SGHRS and CDR2 YFSETQ. CDR3 bases: TGCGCCAGCAGCAGGACTAGCGGGGGGGCCATGACAGATACGCAGTATTTT. It codes for CASSRTSGGAMTDTQYF.

The chain combines TRBV7-7 with TRBJ2-1; TRBD2 agrees at 11 bases. J gave up 9 bases and V 0 bases, and 16 bases lay outside the gene matches. The CDR3 spans 19 residues. CDR1 is SSHAT and CDR2 is FNYEAQ in the germline V gene (reference sequence). CDR3 nucleotides: TGTGCCAGCAGCTTAGCGCCGGCTAGCGGGGGGACGCCTTATGGTGAGCAGTTCTTC. Translating it yields CASSLAPASGGTPYGEQFF.

This clonotype was found many times. This chain connects TRBV4-3 to TRBJ2-3, with TRBD2 identical over 10 bases. CDR3 length: 15 amino acids. Germline CDR1 LGHNA, CDR2 YSLEER. The V gene end was trimmed by 1 base and the J gene end by 8 bases; junction bases not matched to a gene: 6. CDR3 in DNA: TGCGCCAGCAGCCAAGTGTCTAGCGGGGGTGCTACGCAGTATTTT. Protein product: CASSQVSSGGATQYF.

The sample holds a few counts of this clonotype. J is TRBJ2-3 and V is TRBV20-1; maybe TRBD2 (5 bases). CDR1 DFQATT and CDR2 SNEGSKA come from the germline V gene (reference sequence). This CDR3 spans 13 amino acids. With 1 base removed from V and 9 bases from J, the gap between germline ends came to 14 bases. The CDR3 bases are TGCAGTGCTAGAGGTTCTAGCCTCAGAACGCAGTATTTT. Residues: CSARGSSLRTQYF.

For the CDR3, the DNA is TGCGCCAGCAGCGCCCGTGACCCGACGAGTTCACCCCTCCACTTT. It is translated as CASSARDPTSSPLHF. The rearrangement links TRBV5-1 to TRBJ1-6; D is undetermined. Deletions cut 4 bases from V and 9 bases from J, with 17 bases between. This CDR3 spans 15 amino acids. Germline V CDR1 and CDR2: SGHRS, YFSETQ. Supplemented by reference TRBV5-1 and TRBJ1-6, the full variable domain reads KAGVTQTPRYLIKTRGQQVTLSCSPISGHRSVSWYQQTPGQGLQFLFEYFSETQRNKGNFPGRFSGRQFSNSRSEMNVSTLELGDSALYLCASSARDPTSSPLHFGNGTRLTVT.

This clonotype occurred many times. The chain couples TRBV18 to TRBJ2-7; TRBD1 is a possible D gene (6 bases). Per germline, CDR1 KGHSH and CDR2 LQKENI. V shed 4 bases and J shed 2 bases, with 12 bases lying between them. This CDR3 has 14 residues. The CDR3: CASSQGRDTYEQYF. CDR3 nucleotide sequence: TGTGCCAGCTCACAAGGCCGGGACACCTACGAGCAGTACTTC.

The V and J genes are TRBV4-1 and TRBJ1-6; no clear D. The CDR3 covers 15 residues. The germline CDR1 and CDR2 sequences are MGHRA and YSYEKL. V was trimmed by 1 base and J by 7 bases, leaving 11 bases between them. CDR3 sequence reads: CASSQALAENSPLHF. The CDR3 DNA is TGCGCCAGCAGCCAAGCTCTTGCGGAGAATTCACCCCTCCACTTT.

This clonotype was seen only a few times. The chain links TRBV4-2 to TRBJ2-3; TRBD2 aligns across 7 bases. The CDR3 is made up of 15 amino acids. The germline V gene encodes CDR1 LGHNA and CDR2 YNFKEQ. With 2 bases clipped from V and 6 bases from J, the junction kept 8 bases outside the gene matches. The DNA for the CDR3 is TGTGCCAGCAGCCAACCGGGACTACCTCGGGATACGCAGTATTTT. It is translated as CASSQPGLPRDTQYF.

In this sample, this clonotype turned up a few times. The chain links TRBV5-1 to TRBJ2-1, with D possibly called TRBD1 or TRBD2 (6 bases each). V lost 2 bases and J 1 base, leaving 10 bases between the germline ends. The CDR3 totals 15 residues. CDR1 and CDR2 (germline): SGHRS, YFSETQ. The CDR3 here is CASSFRGPSYNEQFF. The CDR3 nucleotides read TGCGCCAGCAGCTTTCGGGGGCCTTCCTACAATGAGCAGTTCTTC.

As to this clonotype: Relative to the germline gene, one junction end is altered; a read error may explain this. This chain uses TRBV9 with TRBJ2-7; D assignment may be TRBD1 or TRBD2 (5 bases each). CDR1 and CDR2 (germline): SGDLS, YYNGEE. This CDR3 has 15 amino acids. The CDR3 protein is CASSVGVEGTYEQHF. CDR3 nucleotides: TGTGCCAGCAGCGTCGGTGTAGAGGGGACCTACGAGCAGCACTTC.

The V and J genes are TRBV7-9 and TRBJ1-1; weak D call: TRBD1 (5 bases). The CDR3 covers 13 residues. With 3 bases removed from V and 4 bases from J, the gap between germline ends came to 9 bases. Per the germline V gene, CDR1 is SEHNR and CDR2 is FQNEAQ (reference sequence). The CDR3 sequence is CASSFREGTEAFF. CDR3 in DNA: TGTGCCAGCAGCTTCAGGGAAGGCACTGAAGCTTTCTTT. The variable domain in full, with the rest retrieved from reference TRBV7-9 and TRBJ1-1, is DTGVSQNPRHKITKRGQNVTFRCDPISEHNRLYWYRQTLGQGPEFLTYFQNEAQLEKSRLLSDRFSAERPKGSFSTLEIQRTEQGDSAMYLCASSFREGTEAFFGQGTRLTVV.

The chain employs TRBV6-1 and TRBJ1-1; D possibly corresponds to TRBD1 (5 bases). V was trimmed by 8 bases and J by 1 base, leaving 11 bases between them. Germline values: CDR1 MNHNS, CDR2 SASEGT. CDR3 length: 13 amino acids. Written as DNA, the CDR3 is TGTGCCAGCGTACAGGTCCGGAACACTGAAGCTTTCTTT. Protein: CASVQVRNTEAFF.

The chain recombines TRBV6-2 or TRBV6-3 with TRBJ1-1; D gene unclear. V lost 2 bases to trimming and J lost 3 bases, with 10 bases between them. The CDR3 loop spans 14 amino acids. In germline, CDR1 is MNHEY, CDR2 SVGEGT. The CDR3 spells CASSYTEGDTEAFF. CDR3 DNA sequence: TGTGCCAGCAGTTACACTGAGGGTGACACTGAAGCTTTCTTT.